This entry lists 27 T cell receptor beta chains sequenced from one sample in a study of T-cell reconstitution after alpha-beta-depleted transplantation in children. Preparation of the TCRbeta library involved a method that used unique molecular identifiers. TCRdb reprocessed the PCR reads with MiXCR, giving one entry per CDR3 protein. The table lists 150,000 to 200,000 distinct CDR3 sequences, roughly 11% of them singletons. The sequencing here drew on PBMCs, taken before TCRalphabeta/CD19-depleted stem cell transplant. The receptors stem from a boy under 10 years old with acute myeloid leukemia, due to receive a stem cell transplant.

At least ten counts were recorded for this clonotype. V gene TRBV5-1 combines with J gene TRBJ2-1, with 12 bases aligning to TRBD2. In germline, CDR1 is SGHRS, CDR2 YFSETQ. The CDR3 totals 15 residues. The J segment lost 9 bases and the V segment lost 4 bases, leaving 8 bases of the junction unmatched. CDR3 in DNA: TGCGCCAGCAGCCAAGGACTAGCGGGGTATGGTGAGCAGTTCTTC. This codes for CASSQGLAGYGEQFF.

CDR3 sequence: CASKGLAGAPQYF. CDR3 nucleotide sequence: TGTGCCAGCAAGGGGCTAGCGGGGGCCCCGCAGTATTTT. The chain has TRBV7-8 and TRBJ2-3, with 10 bases lining up with TRBD2. Germline V gene sequence: CDR1 SGHVS, CDR2 FQNEAQ. There are 13 residues in the CDR3. V dropped 7 bases and J dropped 10; count of bases not matched to a gene: 8.

This clonotype has at least ten counts. The gene calls are TRBV20-1 and TRBJ2-7; D might be TRBD2 (5 bases). Germline CDR1 DFQATT, CDR2 SNEGSKA (reference sequence). This CDR3 contains 13 residues. Trimming took 0 bases from V and 3 from J, leaving 9 bases between them. CDR3 DNA: TGCAGTGCTAGAGAAAGAGGGTTCTACGAGCAGTACGTC. The encoded protein is CSARERGFYEQYV.

This clonotype was observed at least ten times. The genes are TRBV12-3 or TRBV12-4 and TRBJ2-7; D may be TRBD1 (6 bases). Trimming stripped 4 bases from V and 7 bases from J, with 14 bases between. The CDR3 is made up of 13 amino acids. In DNA, the CDR3 is TGTGCCAGCAGTTATGGGGGCAGGTTGGAGCAGTACTTC. This codes for CASSYGGRLEQYF.

This clonotype has ten or more counts. The V and J genes are TRBV5-1 and TRBJ1-4; perhaps TRBD1 as D (5 bases). The V end was cut by 3 bases, the J end by 1 base, with 10 bases between. CDR1 is SGHRS, CDR2 YFSETQ, per germline. The CDR3 runs 15 residues. The CDR3 spells CASSSQGRTNEKLFF. As DNA, the CDR3 is TGCGCCAGCAGCTCCCAGGGACGAACTAATGAAAAACTGTTTTTT.

This clonotype was observed at least ten times. The V gene is TRBV5-1, the J gene TRBJ2-4; tentatively, D is TRBD2 (5 bases). The CDR3 runs 12 residues. Trimming shortened V by 4 bases and J by 6 bases, and 8 bases separated the two germline ends. The germline V gene has CDR1 SGHRS and CDR2 YFSETQ. In DNA form, the CDR3 reads TGCGCCAGCAGCCTCGAGGGAAACATTCAGTACTTC. Translated, it gives CASSLEGNIQYF. Variable domain in full (rest from reference TRBV5-1 and TRBJ2-4): KAGVTQTPRYLIKTRGQQVTLSCSPISGHRSVSWYQQTPGQGLQFLFEYFSETQRNKGNFPGRFSGRQFSNSRSEMNVSTLELGDSALYLCASSLEGNIQYFGAGTRLSVL.

This clonotype has a count of ten or more. This chain uses TRBV7-2 with TRBJ1-2; tentatively, D is TRBD1 (5 bases). Germline CDR1 and CDR2: SGHTA and FQGNSA. The CDR3 runs 12 residues. V was shortened by 2 bases and J by 7 bases, with 8 bases between the two germline ends. CDR3 sequence reads: CASSLQGFGYTF. The CDR3 region has the DNA TGTGCCAGCAGCTTACAGGGATTTGGCTACACCTTC.

This clonotype appeared many times. V and J are TRBV6-1 and TRBJ1-5; D unresolved. Germline values: CDR1 MNHNS, CDR2 SASEGT. The CDR3 runs to 11 residues. The V end lost 1 base, the J end lost 6 bases, and 1 base lay between the germline ends. The CDR3 loop reads CASSEVQPQHF. CDR3 in DNA: TGTGCCAGCAGTGAAGTTCAGCCCCAGCATTTT.

This clonotype has a count of ten or more. The chain uses TRBV29-1 and TRBJ1-1; D call uncertain. This CDR3 region has 14 residues. V lost 2 bases to trimming and J lost 1 base, with 11 bases between them. Germline-derived CDR1 and CDR2 are SQVTM and ANQGSEA. CDR3 region: CSVERGSENTEAFF. For the CDR3, the DNA is TGCAGCGTTGAACGAGGCAGCGAGAACACTGAAGCTTTCTTT.

The J gene is TRBJ1-1, the V gene TRBV5-1; D remains ambiguous. V lost 4 bases, J lost 5 bases, and 15 bases lay in between. The germline V gene encodes CDR1 SGHRS and CDR2 YFSETQ. The CDR3 totals 14 residues. The CDR3 DNA sequence: TGCGCCAGCAGCCCAGCCCTACCGGGTACTGAAGCTTTCTTT. Amino acid sequence: CASSPALPGTEAFF.

There are many counts of this clonotype. This chain links TRBV10-3 with TRBJ1-2; 9 bases agree with TRBD1. J gave up 3 bases and V 4 bases, and 0 bases lay outside the gene matches. Looked up from germline, CDR1 is ENHRY and CDR2 is SYGVKD. CDR3 size: 13 residues. The DNA for the CDR3 is TGTGCCATCAGTGGACAGGGGGACTATGGCTACACCTTC. Its protein is CAISGQGDYGYTF.

This clonotype was picked up many times. The gene calls are TRBV4-2 and TRBJ1-2, with 8 bases lining up with TRBD1. This CDR3 is built from 14 residues. V gave up 0 bases and J gave up 7 bases; unmatched junction bases: 4. Germline V CDR1 and CDR2: LGHNA, YNFKEQ. In DNA form, the CDR3 reads TGTGCCAGCAGCCAAGACGGACAGGGTGCTGGCTACACCTTC. Amino acids: CASSQDGQGAGYTF.

This clonotype was counted at least ten times. The rearrangement joins TRBV20-1 to TRBJ2-1; D not resolved. Trimming removed 4 bases at V and 7 bases at J, with 8 bases between. The germline V gene encodes CDR1 DFQATT and CDR2 SNEGSKA (reference sequence). This CDR3 has 11 residues. CDR3 protein: CSAKAVNEQFF. CDR3 coding DNA: TGCAGTGCTAAGGCAGTTAATGAGCAGTTCTTC.

This clonotype was seen at least ten times. The chain is built from TRBV29-1 and TRBJ1-5, with D possibly being TRBD1 (5 bases). CDR1 is SQVTM, CDR2 ANQGSEA, per germline. The V end lost 7 bases, the J end lost 5 bases, and 21 bases lay between the germline ends. This CDR3 is 15 amino acids long. The CDR3 is CSAASGGGWDQPQHF. The CDR3 nucleotides read TGCAGCGCCGCCTCGGGGGGGGGATGGGATCAGCCCCAGCATTTT.

This clonotype came up many times. The CDR3 here is CASSLGNTGAGNTIYF. In nucleotides, the CDR3 is TGCGCCAGCAGCTTGGGAAACACAGGGGCTGGAAACACCATATATTTT. This rearrangement joins TRBV5-1 to TRBJ1-3, with 7 nucleotides matching TRBD1. The CDR3 extends over 16 amino acids. The germline CDR1 and CDR2 sequences are SGHRS and YFSETQ. Trimming took 0 bases from V and 2 from J; bases not matched to a gene: 5. Together with reference TRBV5-1 and TRBJ1-3, the CDR3 gives the full variable domain: KAGVTQTPRYLIKTRGQQVTLSCSPISGHRSVSWYQQTPGQGLQFLFEYFSETQRNKGNFPGRFSGRQFSNSRSEMNVSTLELGDSALYLCASSLGNTGAGNTIYFGEGSWLTVV.

This clonotype was seen ten or more times. The chain joins TRBV2 to TRBJ2-7; no firm D call. V dropped 3 bases and J dropped 2 bases, with 11 bases sitting between them. This CDR3 contains 14 residues. Germline V gene lookup returns CDR1 SNHLY and CDR2 FYNNEI. CDR3 amino acids: CASSDGNLAYEQYF. The CDR3 nucleotides are TGTGCCAGCAGTGACGGTAATCTAGCCTACGAGCAGTACTTC.

In this sample, this clonotype turned up a few times. CDR3: CASSSTGSAYEQYF. In DNA form, the CDR3 reads TGTGCCAGCAGTTCGACAGGGTCCGCCTACGAGCAGTACTTC. This chain uses TRBV3-1 with TRBJ2-7; 7 bases match TRBD1. Germline CDR1 reads LGHDT; CDR2 reads YNNKEL (reference sequence). V gave up 6 bases and J gave up 2 bases; unmatched junction bases: 7. This CDR3 is 14 amino acids long.

This clonotype was seen many times. The chain is built from TRBV6-6 and TRBJ2-3; D not resolved. Deletions cut 5 bases from V and 3 bases from J, with 6 bases between. Germline CDR1 MNHNY, CDR2 SVGAGI (reference sequence). The CDR3 length is 12 residues. CDR3 coding DNA: TGTGCCAGCAGTGATTATACAGATACGCAGTATTTT. Translation: CASSDYTDTQYF.

The table lists this clonotype with many counts. The CDR3 reads CASSLGDPEAFF. CDR3 sequence (DNA): TGTGCCAGCAGCTTAGGGGACCCTGAAGCTTTCTTT. This chain uses TRBV7-9 with TRBJ1-1; the D gene is possibly TRBD1 (5 bases). The CDR3 sequence is 12 residues long. Germline V gene sequence: CDR1 SEHNR, CDR2 FQNEAQ (reference sequence). V lost 1 base and J lost 6, with 6 bases in between.

Remarks on this clonotype: A much larger clone lies a single base off, so this may be a read error. The chain combines TRBV2 with TRBJ2-7; 9 bases align to TRBD1. Germline lookup yields CDR1 SNHLY and CDR2 FYNNEI. This CDR3 has 14 amino acids. V was pared by 6 bases and J by 7 bases, with 10 bases of the junction left unmatched. For the CDR3, the DNA is TGTGCCAGCAGAAACAGGGGGCGCGCTCAGGAGCAGTACGTC. It yields the protein CASRNRGRAQEQYV.

This clonotype was detected ten times or more. The V call is TRBV6-1, the J call TRBJ2-7; 7 bases fit TRBD2. Trimming took 3 bases from V and 5 from J; bases not matched to a gene: 4. Per germline, CDR1 MNHNS and CDR2 SASEGT. This CDR3 has 13 amino acids. This chain's CDR3 is CASSDGTIHEQYF. Here the CDR3 DNA reads TGTGCCAGCAGTGATGGGACTATCCACGAGCAGTACTTC.

The J gene is TRBJ2-4, the V gene TRBV3-1; 8 bases are shared with TRBD2. After removal of 11 bases from V and 1 base from J, the junction contained 16 bases not matched to a gene. Germline CDR1 is LGHDT and CDR2 is YNNKEL (reference sequence). The CDR3 is 17 residues long. The CDR3 spells CASTQVTSGQAKNIQYF. For the CDR3, the DNA is TGTGCCTCCACCCAAGTCACTAGCGGTCAGGCCAAAAACATTCAGTACTTC.

This clonotype was detected ten times or more. The chain has TRBV3-1 and TRBJ1-2; D gene unclear. Trimming left V 5 bases short and J 4 bases short, with 11 bases between. This CDR3 has 13 residues. CDR1 LGHDT and CDR2 YNNKEL come from the germline V gene (reference sequence). CDR3 DNA sequence: TGTGCCAGCAGCTCCGATGAGAGCTATGGCTACACCTTC. It yields the protein CASSSDESYGYTF.

The chain uses TRBV7-9 and TRBJ2-1; 16 bases match TRBD2. After removal of 5 bases from V and 10 bases from J, the junction contained 8 bases not matched to a gene. The CDR3 is 16 amino acids. CDR1 and CDR2 (germline): SEHNR, FQNEAQ (reference sequence). The CDR3 loop reads CASSPGLAGGPREQFF. The CDR3 region has the DNA TGTGCCAGCAGCCCGGGACTAGCGGGAGGGCCACGCGAGCAGTTCTTC.

V usage is TRBV5-6 and J usage is TRBJ2-1; D gene ambiguous. V was pared by 2 bases and J by 0 bases, with 9 bases between. Germline assignment: CDR1 SGHDT and CDR2 YYEEEE. CDR3 length: 15 residues. CDR3 DNA sequence: TGTGCCAGCAGCTTCACCGTTGACTCCTACAATGAGCAGTTCTTC. Translating gives CASSFTVDSYNEQFF.

In its sample, this clonotype was seen many times. The V call is TRBV20-1, the J call TRBJ2-7; no firm D call. Per germline, CDR1 DFQATT and CDR2 SNEGSKA (reference sequence). V lost 5 bases, J lost 4 bases, and 15 bases lay in between. The CDR3 sequence is 13 residues long. CDR3 sequence reads: CSAGPKVRYEQYF. CDR3 nucleotides: TGCAGTGCTGGACCTAAGGTTCGATACGAGCAGTACTTC.

This clonotype was counted at least ten times. The genes are TRBV5-5 and TRBJ2-7, with D possibly called TRBD1 or TRBD2 (6 bases each). The CDR3 is 15 amino acids. V was shortened by 3 bases and J by 2 bases, with 15 bases between the two germline ends. CDR1 is SGHKS and CDR2 is YYEKEE in the germline V gene (reference sequence). The CDR3: CASSWGDTLTYEQYV. In nucleotides, the CDR3 is TGTGCCAGCAGCTGGGGGGACACCCTTACCTACGAGCAGTACGTC.